A single sample is the source of the 28 T cell receptor beta chains below, sequenced in a study of T cells in Graves' hyperthyroidism and ophthalmopathy. TCR beta CDR3 regions were amplified from RNA. A set of HTBI primers served as the primers for a first-round RT-PCR of the TCR CDR3. TCRdb reanalysed the multiplex PCR reads using MiXCR and keeps one entry per CDR3 protein. The sample records 110,000 to 150,000 distinct CDR3 sequences, about 20% being singletons. Sample: blood. All receptors come from a woman between 50 and 59 years old with Graves' hyperthyroidism that later progressed to Graves' ophthalmopathy.

The chain links TRBV7-2 to TRBJ2-5, with D uncertain. The CDR3 has 14 residues. V shed 0 bases and J shed 2 bases, with 7 bases lying between them. Germline CDR1 SGHTA, CDR2 FQGNSA. CDR3 coding DNA: TGTGCCAGCAGCTTAGCCCCTCATCAAGAGACCCAGTACTTC. Its protein is CASSLAPHQETQYF.

The V call is TRBV6-1, the J call TRBJ1-6, with a tentative D call TRBD1 (5 bases). There are 13 residues in the CDR3. CDR1 MNHNS and CDR2 SASEGT come from the germline V gene. Trimming took off 5 bases at V and 7 bases at J, with 9 bases between the two ends. The CDR3 region is CASSQGQNSPLHF. CDR3 bases: TGTGCCAGCAGTCAGGGTCAGAATTCACCCCTCCACTTT.

The rearrangement links TRBV4-2 to TRBJ2-7, with 13 bases identical to TRBD2. The CDR3 totals 16 residues. With 1 base clipped from V and 6 bases from J, the junction kept 6 bases outside the gene matches. Germline V gene sequence: CDR1 LGHNA, CDR2 YNFKEQ. CDR3 in amino acids: CASSQGRTSGSVEQYF. The CDR3 DNA is TGTGCCAGCAGCCAAGGGAGGACTAGCGGGAGTGTCGAGCAGTACTTC.

This clonotype was detected many times. This chain links TRBV3-1 with TRBJ2-1; 10 bases agree with TRBD2. Trimming removed 2 bases from V and 15 bases from J; junction bases left unmatched: 10. The germline CDR1 and CDR2 sequences are LGHDT and YNNKEL (reference sequence). This CDR3 is built from 14 residues. CDR3 sequence reads: CASSQRASGRYLFF. CDR3 nucleotides: TGTGCCAGCAGCCAAAGGGCTAGCGGGAGATATCTGTTCTTC.

This clonotype was recorded once. A much bigger clone sits one base away, suggesting this may be a read error. The chain uses TRBV7-9 and TRBJ1-6; D is perhaps TRBD1 (6 bases). V shed 8 bases and J shed 8 bases, with 19 bases lying between them. The CDR3 length is 15 residues. Per the germline V gene, CDR1 is SEHNR and CDR2 is FQNEAQ (reference sequence). CDR3 nucleotides: TGTGCCAGCGCAAACCGACAGGAGCTGGATTCACCCCTCCACTTT. Protein: CASANRQELDSPLHF.

The chain links TRBV10-3 to TRBJ1-6; no clear D gene. The V gene's germline CDR1 is ENHRY and CDR2 SYGVKD. Between the trimmed V and J ends, which lost 6 bases and 10 bases, there was a span of 13 bases. CDR3 length equals 13 residues. CDR3 amino acids: CAIRDGLASPLHF. The CDR3 DNA sequence: TGTGCCATCAGGGACGGGCTAGCGTCACCCCTCCACTTT.

This clonotype has ten or more counts. The chain is built from TRBV29-1 and TRBJ2-1; D possibly corresponds to TRBD2 (6 bases). V shed 4 bases and J shed 2 bases, with 15 bases lying between them. Germline-derived CDR1 and CDR2 are SQVTM and ANQGSEA. The CDR3 consists of 15 residues. The chain's CDR3 is CSVAGSGSTYNEQFF. DNA of the CDR3: TGCAGCGTTGCAGGTAGCGGTTCCACCTACAATGAGCAGTTCTTC.

This chain connects TRBV4-1 to TRBJ2-7, with D unclear. The CDR3 sequence is 13 residues long. The V gene's germline CDR1 is MGHRA and CDR2 YSYEKL. Trimming cost V 3 bases and J 0 bases, with 6 bases left between them. CDR3 region: CASSQGSSYEQYF. CDR3 sequence (DNA): TGCGCCAGCAGCCAGGGTAGCTCCTACGAGCAGTACTTC.

Many counts were recorded for this clonotype. This chain uses TRBV3-1 with TRBJ1-1; 10 bases match TRBD1. The germline V gene encodes CDR1 LGHDT and CDR2 YNNKEL (reference sequence). CDR3 size: 17 residues. J lost 0 bases, V lost 4 bases, and 8 bases had no gene match. For the CDR3, the DNA is TGTGCCAGCAGCCCTCGACAGGGGGCAATCATGAACACTGAAGCTTTCTTT. Protein: CASSPRQGAIMNTEAFF.

This clonotype was recorded once. Here the CDR3 omits its conserved ending phenylalanine or tryptophan, so a read error is the likely source. This chain connects TRBV20-1 to TRBJ2-7; 11 bases agree with TRBD2. After removal of 7 bases from V and 3 bases from J, the junction contained 8 bases not matched to a gene. CDR3 length: 14 residues. Germline V gene lookup returns CDR1 DFQATT and CDR2 SNEGSKA (reference sequence). The CDR3 reads CSVPRLAGLYEQYS. The CDR3 DNA reads TGCAGTGTTCCCAGACTAGCGGGGCTCTACGAGCAGTACTCC.

This clonotype was seen repeatedly, ten times or more. The chain links TRBV20-1 to TRBJ2-7; 7 nucleotides match TRBD1. The CDR3 totals 14 residues. Germline V gene sequence: CDR1 DFQATT, CDR2 SNEGSKA (reference sequence). With 0 bases clipped from V and 4 bases from J, the junction kept 6 bases outside the gene matches. The chain's CDR3 is CSARETGLGYEQYF. CDR3 DNA: TGCAGTGCTAGAGAGACAGGGCTTGGGTACGAGCAGTACTTC.

This clonotype was recorded many times. V is TRBV2 and J is TRBJ1-1, with D unclear. Germline V gene data show CDR1 as SNHLY and CDR2 as FYNNEI. V was pared by 4 bases and J by 8 bases, with 14 bases between. This CDR3 is 13 amino acids long. DNA for the CDR3: TGTGCCAGCAGTGCGGTCGGGCAACTCGAAGCTTTCTTT. Its protein is CASSAVGQLEAFF.

This clonotype was counted at least ten times. This chain uses TRBV28 with TRBJ1-5; tentatively, D is TRBD1 (5 bases). In germline, CDR1 is MDHEN, CDR2 SYDVKM. This CDR3 has 15 residues. The V and J ends lost 6 bases and 5 bases respectively, with 17 bases between them. CDR3 sequence: CASSPDGGRHQPQHF. The CDR3 coding sequence is TGTGCCAGCAGCCCTGACGGGGGTCGTCATCAGCCCCAGCATTTT.

This clonotype was found many times. The chain links TRBV7-9 to TRBJ1-2; unclear D gene. CDR1 SEHNR and CDR2 FQNEAQ come from the germline V gene (reference sequence). The germline V and J ends were trimmed by 3 bases and 7 bases, with 12 bases remaining between them. There are 13 residues in the CDR3. The CDR3 nucleotides are TGTGCCAGCAGCTTGGACGGACGCGGTGGCTACACCTTC. Protein: CASSLDGRGGYTF.

This clonotype was seen ten or more times. The rearrangement uses TRBV28 and TRBJ2-7, with TRBD1 identical over 8 bases. Germline CDR1 reads MDHEN; CDR2 reads SYDVKM. The trim removed 1 base at V and 5 bases at J, leaving 16 bases unmatched. The length of the CDR3 is 18 residues. The CDR3 loop reads CASSLFVYGQGANHEQYF. DNA of the CDR3: TGTGCCAGCAGTTTATTCGTTTATGGTCAGGGGGCGAACCACGAGCAGTACTTC.

Ten or more counts support this clonotype. The chain is built from TRBV30 and TRBJ2-3, with a weak D call TRBD2 (6 bases). CDR1 is GTSNPN and CDR2 is SVGIG in the germline V gene (reference sequence). This CDR3 has 13 amino acids. The V gene lost 4 bases and the J gene lost 2 bases, with 10 bases spanning the gap. The CDR3 sequence: CAWKASDTDTQYF. CDR3 nucleotide sequence: TGTGCCTGGAAGGCTAGCGACACAGATACGCAGTATTTT.

This clonotype was found many times. DNA for the CDR3: TGTGCCATCTCCCCCGGACTAGCGGGAGGGGGCTCCTACAATGAGCAGTTCTTC. As protein: CAISPGLAGGGSYNEQFF. The V gene is TRBV10-3, the J gene TRBJ2-1; 15 bases match TRBD2. Germline V CDR1 and CDR2: ENHRY, SYGVKD. CDR3 length equals 18 residues. V lost 8 bases to trimming and J lost 0 bases; unmatched junction nucleotides: 8.

The genes are TRBV25-1 and TRBJ1-1, with TRBD1 identical over 9 bases. The CDR3 consists of 14 residues. Trimming removed 7 bases from V and 1 base from J; junction bases left unmatched: 4. CDR1 is MGHDK, CDR2 SYGVNS, per germline. Here the CDR3 reads CASKGTGRNTEAFF. The CDR3 DNA is TGTGCCAGCAAGGGGACAGGGAGGAACACTGAAGCTTTCTTT.

This clonotype was recorded only once. Lacking the conserved final phenylalanine or tryptophan, this CDR3 likely reflects a read error. This sequence joins TRBV4-2 and TRBJ2-3; D gene uncertain. Trimming left V 0 bases short and J 2 bases short, with 15 bases between. The CDR3 contains 17 residues. Per the germline V gene, CDR1 is LGHNA and CDR2 is YNFKEQ. The CDR3 here is CASSQDFGRGATDTQYS. CDR3 bases: TGTGCCAGCAGCCAAGATTTTGGTCGCGGCGCCACAGATACGCAGTATTCT.

This clonotype has a count of ten or more. The chain uses TRBV2 and TRBJ1-1; D perhaps matches TRBD1 (5 bases). The CDR3 covers 15 residues. V shed 1 base and J shed 4 bases, with 13 bases lying between them. CDR1 SNHLY and CDR2 FYNNEI come from the germline V gene. The CDR3: CASSEGGVGGTEAFF. CDR3 DNA sequence: TGTGCCAGCAGTGAAGGGGGGGTTGGGGGCACTGAAGCTTTCTTT.

The CDR3 is CASSNRGQGYEQYF. The CDR3 coding sequence is TGTGCCAGCAGTAACCGGGGCCAGGGTTACGAGCAGTACTTC. This chain joins TRBV12-3 or TRBV12-4 and TRBJ2-7; tentatively, D is TRBD1 or TRBD2 (5 bases each). Between the trimmed V and J ends, which lost 5 bases and 4 bases, there was a span of 15 bases. This CDR3 contains 14 residues.

This clonotype was picked up many times. The gene calls are TRBV10-3 and TRBJ2-7; 10 positions agree with TRBD2. Germline CDR1 reads ENHRY; CDR2 reads SYGVKD. The CDR3 spans 14 residues. V was clipped by 7 bases and J by 5 bases; unmatched bases: 8. As DNA, the CDR3 is TGTGCCATCAAGGGGACTAGCGCTATCGACGAGCAGTACTTC. Translating it yields CAIKGTSAIDEQYF.

This clonotype was observed a handful of times. As DNA, the CDR3 is TGTGCCAGTAGCTTCAAGGGCACAGATACGCAGTATTTT. Translating gives CASSFKGTDTQYF. This chain connects TRBV19 to TRBJ2-3; no firm D call. The germline V gene encodes CDR1 LNHDA and CDR2 SQIVND (reference sequence). V was shortened by 6 bases and J by 1 base, with 8 bases between the two germline ends. The CDR3 runs to 13 residues.

This clonotype has only a few counts. The CDR3 nucleotides read TGCGCCAGCAGCTGGGGACTAGCGGGCTACGAGCAGTACTTC. As protein: CASSWGLAGYEQYF. The chain links TRBV5-1 to TRBJ2-7; 12 positions match TRBD2. The CDR3 spans 14 residues. Trimming took 3 bases from V and 3 from J; bases not matched to a gene: 1. Germline CDR1 is SGHRS and CDR2 is YFSETQ.

The V and J genes are TRBV4-1 and TRBJ2-2, with 9 bases that match TRBD2. The CDR3 has 15 residues. The V segment lost 0 bases and the J segment 7 bases; nucleotides outside the gene matches: 3. CDR1 is MGHRA, CDR2 YSYEKL, per germline. As DNA, the CDR3 is TGCGCCAGCAGCCAAGAGATAGCGGGAGTCGGGGAGCTGTTTTTT. Translating it yields CASSQEIAGVGELFF.

A remark on this clonotype: The limits of the CDR3 on the DNA are not certain, so only TCRdb's listed CDR3 is given. The CDR3 protein is CASSVRSAPGSGTPGSCFF. This chain connects TRBV9 to TRBJ2-2. CDR1 is SGDLS and CDR2 is YYNGEE in the germline V gene. The CDR3 extends over 19 residues, inclusive of both ends.

Many counts were recorded for this clonotype. The J gene is TRBJ2-1, the V gene TRBV20-1, with 12 bases identical to TRBD2. The V gene end was trimmed by 5 bases and the J gene end by 1 base; junction bases not matched to a gene: 12. The CDR3 totals 18 residues. Germline V gene data show CDR1 as DFQATT and CDR2 as SNEGSKA (reference sequence). The DNA of the CDR3 is TGCAGTGCTGGTCGACTAGCGGGAGAAACTGGGTCCTACAATGAGCAGTTCTTC. Protein product: CSAGRLAGETGSYNEQFF.

The chain is built from TRBV4-2 and TRBJ2-3, with 11 nucleotides matching TRBD2. Germline V gene sequence: CDR1 LGHNA, CDR2 YNFKEQ. Unmatched junction bases numbered 14, after V lost 4 bases and J lost 5 bases. The CDR3 spans 18 residues. This chain's CDR3 is CASSRTGTSGSVGDTQYF. Written as DNA, the CDR3 is TGTGCCAGCAGCCGGACCGGGACTAGCGGATCCGTCGGAGATACGCAGTATTTT.